This TCR beta chain came from a study of human T cells and chemical hapten exposure. This clonotype showed up many times. TCRdb redid the calling of the RACE reads with MiXCR, one entry per CDR3 protein. The sample lists more than 300,000 distinct CDR3 sequences, approximately 5.8% occurring once. The time point is: pre-sensitization, week 0. Treatment indicated: therapeutic diphenylcyclopropenone sensitization with weekly scalp DPC. This CDR3 region has 14 residues. CDR1 and CDR2 from the germline V gene are ENHRY and SYGVKD. Trimming removed 6 bases from V and 3 bases from J, with 13 bases in between.

The clonotype was recovered from a woman aged 18-29 years with alopecia areata. Some clones in this sample may be carry-over from other donors' samples. The sequencing used whole blood, collected in connection with sensitization to the hapten diphenylcyclopropenone (DPC). The V gene is TRBV10-3, the J gene TRBJ2-3, with D possibly TRBD1 on 6 matching bases. CDR3 in amino acids: CAISIQGSTDTQYF. Written as DNA, the CDR3 is TGTGCCATCAGCATACAGGGTAGTACAGATACGCAGTATTTT.